Given below is one T cell receptor (beta chain) in context. What it binds is unknown. The record originates from a study of graft-versus-host responses after intestinal transplantation. At the level of the study: Multivisceral, liver-intestinal, or isolated intestinal transplants were performed in recipients. All recipients got anti-thymocyte globulin induction, then tacrolimus and steroids for approximately 3 years. Study results and limitations: Recipient marrow held GvH clones, some first seen in ileum or blood.

Generated by immunoSEQ multiplex PCR, the TCRdb table keeps only in-frame clones and is missing some. The sample consists of approximately 80,000 clones, 85% to 90% of them appearing once. The sample consisted of unstimulated CD4+ T cells sorted from spleen or lymph node cells, taken before intestinal transplant. The sequence was obtained from a human donor who received an intestinal transplant.

CDR3 residues: CASTRTGRSGANVLTF. The CDR3 nucleotides are TGTGCCAGTACGAGGACAGGGAGGTCTGGGGCCAACGTCCTGACTTTC. This rearrangement joins TRBV19 to TRBJ2-6, with TRBD1 identical over 8 bases. There are 16 residues in the CDR3. The V gene's germline CDR1 is LNHDA and CDR2 SQIVND (reference sequence). The ends lost 7 bases at V and 1 base at J; junction bases unmatched: 6. Full variable domain (rest looked up from reference TRBV19 and TRBJ2-6): DGGITQSPKYLFRKEGQNVTLSCEQNLNHDAMYWYRQDPGQGLRLIYYSQIVNDFQKGDIAEGYSVSREKKESFPLTVTSAQKNPTAFYLCASTRTGRSGANVLTFGAGSRLTVL.